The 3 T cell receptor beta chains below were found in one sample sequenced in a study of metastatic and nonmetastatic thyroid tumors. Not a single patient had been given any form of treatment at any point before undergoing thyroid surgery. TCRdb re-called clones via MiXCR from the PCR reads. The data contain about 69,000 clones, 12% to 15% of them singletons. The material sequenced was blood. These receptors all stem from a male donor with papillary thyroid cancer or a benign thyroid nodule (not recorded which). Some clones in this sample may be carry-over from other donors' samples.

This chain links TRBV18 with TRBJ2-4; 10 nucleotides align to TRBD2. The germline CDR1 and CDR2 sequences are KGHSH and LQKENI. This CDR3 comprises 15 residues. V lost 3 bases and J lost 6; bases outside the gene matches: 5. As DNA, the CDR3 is TGTGCCAGCTCACCCCCTAGCGGGAGCGGAAACATTCAGTACTTC. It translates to CASSPPSGSGNIQYF.

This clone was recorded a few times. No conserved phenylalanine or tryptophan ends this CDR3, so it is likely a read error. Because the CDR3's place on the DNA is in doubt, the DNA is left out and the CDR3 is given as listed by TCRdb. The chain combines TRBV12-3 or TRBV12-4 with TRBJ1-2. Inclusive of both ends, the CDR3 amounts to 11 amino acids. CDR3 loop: CASSFHYGYNL.

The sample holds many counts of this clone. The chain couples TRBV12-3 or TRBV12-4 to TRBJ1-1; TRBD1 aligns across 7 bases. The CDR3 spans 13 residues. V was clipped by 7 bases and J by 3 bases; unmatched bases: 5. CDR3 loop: CASTRTGDTEAFF. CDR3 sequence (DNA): TGTGCCAGCACTCGGACAGGAGACACTGAAGCTTTCTTT.